These T cell receptor beta chains were read from a single sample in a study of identical twins. MiXCR, run by TCRdb on the 5' RACE reads, gives a single entry per CDR3 protein. The repertoire has hundreds of thousands of distinct CDR3 sequences, around 5.7% of them found once; the top ten carry around 1.7%. Material for sequencing was naive T cells sorted from blood. The receptors were sampled from a young man in good health. Both conserved end residues are part of each CDR3. A D gene is named only where the DNA matches it firmly. Size is stated for part of the rows, as once, few or many counts, or as a class when the clone is expanded.

j_call clone_size v_call d_call cdr3_nt cdr3_aa
TRBJ2-5 . TRBV4-1 . TGCGCCAGCAGCCAAGCCGGGGTTGGAGGAGCAGAGACCCAGTACTTC CASSQAGVGGAETQYF
TRBJ1-1 many TRBV15 TRBD1 TGTGCCACCAGCAGGCTCTGGACAGGGACTAATGAAGCTTTCTTT CATSRLWTGTNEAFF
TRBJ2-7 many TRBV29-1 TRBD1 TGCAGCGTTGCGGAAGGGGGCAATTTTTACGAGCAGTACTTC CSVAEGGNFYEQYF
TRBJ1-2 few TRBV29-1 TRBD1 TGCAGCGTTGTAGGGGGCGCCCACTATGGCTACACCTTC CSVVGGAHYGYTF
TRBJ1-1 many TRBV7-9 . TGTGCCAGCGAGGGCAGGTCAAGGGCTGAAGCTTTCTTT CASEGRSRAEAFF
TRBJ2-5 many TRBV6-6 . TGTGCCAGCAGTTACTCTGGGGAGAAGACCCAGTACTTC CASSYSGEKTQYF
TRBJ2-3 many TRBV20-1 TRBD2 TGCAGTGCTAGAGCCGAGAGGACTAGCGGGAGGAGGCAGTATTTT CSARAERTSGRRQYF
TRBJ2-5 . TRBV18 . TGTGCCAGCTCCCCTCCACCGGCTCAGACCCAGTACTTC CASSPPPAQTQYF
TRBJ2-1 many TRBV5-1 . TGCGCCAGCAGCTTGGTGGCGGTACAAAACAATGAGCAGTTCTTC CASSLVAVQNNEQFF
TRBJ2-5 few TRBV6-1 TRBD2 TGTGCCAGCACTGAACTAGCGGAAGAGACCCAGTACTTC CASTELAEETQYF
TRBJ1-2 . TRBV5-6 . TGTGCCAGCAGCTACGACGCCCTTGGCGGCTACACCTTC CASSYDALGGYTF
TRBJ2-7 . TRBV7-2 . TGTGCCAGCAGCTCGGGTTGGGGGAGGAACCCCTACGAGCAGTACTTC CASSSGWGRNPYEQYF
TRBJ2-3 many TRBV5-1 TRBD1 TGCGCCAGCAGCGTGGGACAGGGGAAGGATACGCAGTATTTT CASSVGQGKDTQYF
TRBJ2-1 . TRBV28 . TGTGCCAGCAGTTTATTCGCCGGGGGTGCCTACAATGAGCAGTTCTTC CASSLFAGGAYNEQFF
TRBJ1-1 . TRBV30 . TGTGCCTGGAGTGTACAGGCCTTGAACACTGAAGCTTTCTTT CAWSVQALNTEAFF
TRBJ2-1 many TRBV21-1 . TGTGCCAGCAGCAAATCAGCGGCCTTCATCTTC CASSKSAAFIF
TRBJ2-1 many TRBV12-3/TRBV12-4 . TGTGCCACCGAGACTAGAGGAATCTACAATGAGCAGTTCTTC CATETRGIYNEQFF
TRBJ2-2 many TRBV20-1 . TGCAGTGCTAGACTGGACAGACAGCACACCGGGGAGCTGTTTTTT CSARLDRQHTGELFF
TRBJ1-5 few TRBV9 TRBD1 TGTGCCAGCAGCGCTGAAGACAGGGGTGGCAATCAGCCCCAGCATTTT CASSAEDRGGNQPQHF
TRBJ2-4 many TRBV24-1 . TGTGCCACCAGTGAGCCACAATTCAACATTCAGTACTTC CATSEPQFNIQYF
TRBJ2-3 many TRBV12-3/TRBV12-4 . TGTGCCAGCAGTTCCCCCCAGGGGACCGCGAGGACAGATACGCAGTATTTT CASSSPQGTARTDTQYF
TRBJ2-7 many TRBV29-1 TRBD2 TGCAGCGTCGGGACTAGCGGGACCTACGAGCAGTACTTC CSVGTSGTYEQYF
TRBJ2-3 few TRBV7-9 . TGTGCCAGCAGCGCTACCGAAGGCCTTATCATCCCAGATACGCAGTATTTT CASSATEGLIIPDTQYF
TRBJ2-3 many TRBV7-2 TRBD2 TGTGCCAGCAGCTTAGGCGCTAGTCTGAGGGGAGGGACAGATACGCAGTATTTT CASSLGASLRGGTDTQYF
TRBJ2-1 few TRBV7-8 TRBD2 TGTGCCAGCAGCTCGACTAGCGTTCCGAACACATACAATGAGCAGTTCTTC CASSSTSVPNTYNEQFF